The 27 T cell receptor beta chains given below trace back to one sample, sequenced in a study of radiation and T cells in renal cell carcinoma. Time point described: baseline pretreatment blood. Treatment meaning: 15 Gy SBRT to primary tumor, nephrectomy 4 weeks later. The assay was immunoSEQ multiplex PCR, and TCRdb's table has in-frame clones only and misses some. The table records about 130,000 clones, roughly 80% of them present only once. The sequenced sample was blood, obtained from a patient whose treatment included radiotherapy and nephrectomy. These receptors all come from a woman aged 60-75 years with renal cell carcinoma.

The chain employs TRBV11-3 and TRBJ1-6, with unresolved D. Trimming stripped 3 bases from V and 0 bases from J, with 3 bases between. The CDR3 extends over 14 amino acids. CDR1 and CDR2 from the germline V gene are SGHNT and YENEEA. The CDR3 DNA is TGTGCCAGCAGCTTCAGCTCCTATAATTCACCCCTCCACTTT. It specifies CASSFSSYNSPLHF.

The J gene is TRBJ1-2, the V gene TRBV19, with D tentatively TRBD1 (6 bases). Germline CDR1 and CDR2: LNHDA and SQIVND (reference sequence). The CDR3 runs to 14 residues. Trimming cost V 6 bases and J 4 bases, with 15 bases left between them. The CDR3 sequence is CASSIPGGPYGYTF. The CDR3 DNA reads as TGTGCCAGTAGCATCCCTGGGGGGCCCTATGGCTACACCTTC.

Remarks on this clone: At one end the junction does not follow the germline gene, possibly because of a read error. The genes are TRBV7-7 and TRBJ1-1, with D hard to call. The CDR3 loop spans 16 amino acids. Germline CDR1 SSHAT, CDR2 FNYEAQ (reference sequence). The CDR3 protein is CASSTRRGVRTTEAFF. Here the CDR3 DNA reads TGTGCTAGCAGCACCCGTCGTGGAGTCAGGACCACTGAAGCTTTCTTT.

This clone has just a few counts. V and J are TRBV6-5 and TRBJ1-1; the D gene is possibly TRBD1 (5 bases). The CDR3 is 15 amino acids. The germline V gene encodes CDR1 MNHEY and CDR2 SVGAGI. With 2 bases removed from V and 1 base from J, the gap between germline ends came to 11 bases. The CDR3 DNA sequence: TGTGCCAGCAGTTACGGAGGACAAACGAACACTGAAGCTTTCTTT. This gives the protein CASSYGGQTNTEAFF.

The V and J genes are TRBV7-2 and TRBJ1-2; D gene unclear. Trimming shortened V by 3 bases and J by 5 bases, and 16 bases separated the two germline ends. The CDR3 totals 15 residues. CDR1 and CDR2 from the germline V gene are SGHTA and FQGNSA. The CDR3 protein is CASSFPPGLPYGYTF. For the CDR3, the DNA is TGTGCCAGCAGCTTCCCGCCCGGGTTACCTTATGGCTACACCTTC. The variable domain in full, completed from reference TRBV7-2 and TRBJ1-2, reads GAGVSQSPSNKVTEKGKDVELRCDPISGHTALYWYRQSLGQGLEFLIYFQGNSAPDKSGLPSDRFSAERTGGSVSTLTIQRTQQEDSAVYLCASSFPPGLPYGYTFGSGTRLTVV.

V and J are TRBV4-2 and TRBJ2-1, with TRBD2 matching over 13 bases. Trimming removed 4 bases from V and 1 base from J; junction bases left unmatched: 10. The CDR3 has 19 amino acids. Looked up from germline, CDR1 is LGHNA and CDR2 is YNFKEQ. CDR3 protein: CASSLALAGGTGSYNEQFF. The CDR3 DNA sequence: TGTGCCAGCAGCCTAGCACTAGCGGGAGGGACAGGGTCCTACAATGAGCAGTTCTTC.

The chain carries TRBV6-5 and TRBJ1-1; D is undetermined. CDR3 length equals 13 residues. Between the trimmed V and J ends, which lost 7 bases and 0 bases, there was a span of 9 bases. The germline CDR1 and CDR2 sequences are MNHEY and SVGAGI. The CDR3 spells CASKAQMNTEAFF. The CDR3 DNA is TGTGCCAGCAAGGCGCAGATGAACACTGAAGCTTTCTTT.

V usage is TRBV6-1 and J usage is TRBJ2-5; TRBD2 matches 8 bases. The V and J ends lost 4 bases and 2 bases, in that order; junction bases with no gene match: 6. The CDR3 runs to 15 residues. Per the germline V gene, CDR1 is MNHNS and CDR2 is SASEGT. The chain's CDR3 is CASSVEAGVQETQYF. CDR3 DNA: TGTGCCAGCAGTGTAGAAGCGGGGGTTCAAGAGACCCAGTACTTC.

The sample holds one count of this clone. This chain uses TRBV9 with TRBJ2-3, with D perhaps TRBD2 (7 bases). Between the trimmed V and J ends, which lost 3 bases and 3 bases, there was a span of 17 bases. The CDR3 length is 16 residues. In germline, CDR1 is SGDLS, CDR2 YYNGEE. This chain's CDR3 is CASSGALGGVTDTQYF. CDR3 DNA sequence: TGTGCCAGCAGCGGGGCTCTAGGGGGGGTGACAGATACGCAGTATTTT.

CDR3 coding DNA: TGTGCCAGCAGCTTAGCGGGATTCAACAATGAGCAGTTCTTC. It translates to CASSLAGFNNEQFF. The rearrangement links TRBV7-3 to TRBJ2-1; TRBD2 might be the D (6 bases). Trimming removed 2 bases at V and 5 bases at J, with 10 bases between. Germline V CDR1 and CDR2: SGHTA, FQGTGA. The CDR3 spans 14 residues.

The chain employs TRBV18 and TRBJ1-3, with D perhaps matching TRBD1 (5 bases). The V end was cut by 2 bases, the J end by 4 bases, with 9 bases between. This CDR3 contains 14 residues. Germline CDR1 KGHSH, CDR2 LQKENI. CDR3 sequence (DNA): TGTGCCAGCTCACCAGGAGGGGAAGGAAACACCATATATTTT. Its translation: CASSPGGEGNTIYF.

The CDR3 protein is CASSSYSFSSYEQYF. CDR3 coding DNA: TGTGCCAGCAGCTCTTACAGCTTCAGCTCCTACGAGCAGTACTTC. The rearrangement links TRBV5-6 to TRBJ2-7, with D unresolved. V was shortened by 3 bases and J by 0 bases, with 13 bases between the two germline ends. The CDR3 is made up of 15 amino acids. CDR1 and CDR2 (germline): SGHDT, YYEEEE.

This rearrangement joins TRBV10-3 to TRBJ2-2; 12 bases agree with TRBD2. The CDR3 is 16 amino acids. CDR1 ENHRY and CDR2 SYGVKD come from the germline V gene. V lost 11 bases to trimming and J lost 6 bases; unmatched junction nucleotides: 13. CDR3 DNA sequence: TGTGCCGCCACGGATCTGACTAGCGGGAGTCCCGGGGAGCTGTTTTTT. Its protein is CAATDLTSGSPGELFF.

The chain employs TRBV6-5 and TRBJ1-4; D not certain. V was cut by 2 bases and J by 0 bases, with 7 bases left in between. The CDR3 is 15 residues long. CDR1 MNHEY and CDR2 SVGAGI come from the germline V gene. The CDR3 sequence is CASSYRGATNEKLFF. The CDR3 bases are TGTGCCAGCAGTTACCGCGGAGCAACTAATGAAAAACTGTTTTTT.

A few counts support this clone. The chain combines TRBV5-1 with TRBJ1-1; TRBD1 matches 8 bases. With 3 bases clipped from V and 3 bases from J, the junction kept 7 bases outside the gene matches. The CDR3 length is 15 residues. In germline, CDR1 is SGHRS, CDR2 YFSETQ. CDR3 sequence reads: CASSSRTGRDTEAFF. DNA of the CDR3: TGCGCCAGCAGCTCCCGGACAGGGAGGGACACTGAAGCTTTCTTT.

This chain links TRBV7-9 with TRBJ2-2; 7 bases fit TRBD1. Germline V gene data show CDR1 as SEHNR and CDR2 as FQNEAQ (reference sequence). The CDR3 length is 15 residues. The V segment lost 4 bases and the J segment 1 base; nucleotides outside the gene matches: 3. The CDR3 nucleotides read TGTGCCAGCAGCTCGGGACAGTTGAACACCGGGGAGCTGTTTTTT. Its translation is CASSSGQLNTGELFF.

This clone is a singleton in its sample. This sequence joins TRBV7-2 and TRBJ1-2; 10 bases map to TRBD1. The J segment lost 2 bases and the V segment lost 3 bases, leaving 3 bases of the junction unmatched. The CDR3 has 15 amino acids. Germline values: CDR1 SGHTA, CDR2 FQGNSA. Written as DNA, the CDR3 is TGTGCCAGCAGCTTGACAGGGGGCGCGAACTATGGCTACACCTTC. Its protein is CASSLTGGANYGYTF.

This chain joins TRBV7-2 and TRBJ1-1, with D uncertain. This CDR3 spans 16 amino acids. The ends were cut back, 4 bases at V and 5 bases at J, with 20 bases in the middle. In germline, CDR1 is SGHTA, CDR2 FQGNSA. This CDR3 reads CASSSNSGPPQTEAFF. The CDR3 DNA is TGTGCCAGCAGCTCTAATTCCGGGCCCCCTCAAACTGAAGCTTTCTTT.

This chain connects TRBV5-1 to TRBJ2-7, with TRBD2 matching 8 bases. This CDR3 spans 14 amino acids. The J segment lost 2 bases and the V segment lost 3 bases, leaving 4 bases of the junction unmatched. Germline V gene data show CDR1 as SGHRS and CDR2 as YFSETQ. CDR3 sequence reads: CASSSGGGTYEQYF. The CDR3 DNA follows: TGCGCCAGCAGCTCCGGGGGGGGAACCTACGAGCAGTACTTC.

The chain combines TRBV6-5 with TRBJ2-5, with a tentative D call TRBD2 (5 bases). Germline V gene lookup returns CDR1 MNHEY and CDR2 SVGAGI. V lost 6 bases and J lost 5, with 13 bases in between. This CDR3 is 13 amino acids long. The CDR3 nucleotides read TGTGCCAGCAGACGGGGTAGCTCTGAGACCCAGTACTTC. It is translated as CASRRGSSETQYF.

The chain employs TRBV6-5 and TRBJ1-1; D remains ambiguous. In germline, CDR1 is MNHEY, CDR2 SVGAGI. The CDR3 is 12 amino acids. Trimming pared 5 bases from V and 7 bases from J, leaving 11 bases between. The CDR3 DNA reads as TGTGCCAGCAGTGGCGGAAGATTTGAAGCTTTCTTT. Amino acid sequence: CASSGGRFEAFF.

The chain links TRBV7-2 to TRBJ1-1; 8 bases align to TRBD1. With V trimmed by 1 base and J by 4 bases, 2 bases remained unmatched. The germline gives CDR1 SGHTA, CDR2 FQGNSA. The CDR3 loop spans 14 amino acids. The CDR3 is CASSLGQGATEAFF. The CDR3 DNA sequence: TGTGCCAGCAGCTTAGGGCAGGGGGCCACTGAAGCTTTCTTT.

This rearrangement joins TRBV28 to TRBJ2-5, with TRBD1 matching 9 bases. The CDR3 spans 14 residues. V shed 5 bases, J shed 4 bases, and the junction held 5 bases outside the gene matches. Germline assignment: CDR1 MDHEN and CDR2 SYDVKM. The CDR3 DNA reads as TGTGCCAGCAGTCTGGACAGGGGCGGAGAGACCCAGTACTTC. Its protein product is CASSLDRGGETQYF. Drawing the rest from reference TRBV28 and TRBJ2-5, the complete variable domain is DVKVTQSSRYLVKRTGEKVFLECVQDMDHENMFWYRQDPGLGLRLIYFSYDVKMKEKGDIPEGYSVSREKKERFSLILESASTNQTSMYLCASSLDRGGETQYFGPGTRLLVL.

This clone showed up just a few times. The rearrangement uses TRBV4-2 and TRBJ1-2, with D possibly TRBD1 on 6 matching bases. With 4 bases removed from V and 4 bases from J, the gap between germline ends came to 22 bases. This CDR3 region has 17 residues. Germline V gene data show CDR1 as LGHNA and CDR2 as YNFKEQ. The CDR3 sequence: CASSPGSGGLGAYGYTF. The CDR3 DNA sequence: TGTGCCAGCAGCCCAGGGTCGGGGGGCCTTGGTGCCTATGGCTACACCTTC.

The V and J genes are TRBV14 and TRBJ1-2, with no clear D. V dropped 1 base and J dropped 7 bases, with 7 bases sitting between them. Germline assignment: CDR1 SGHDN and CDR2 FVKESK. The CDR3 is 12 residues long. The CDR3 nucleotides read TGTGCCAGCAGCCAAGTCGCCAGTGGCTACACCTTC. Amino acid sequence: CASSQVASGYTF.

The chain couples TRBV6-5 to TRBJ1-2; 7 bases are a match to TRBD1. J was trimmed by 5 bases and V by 2 bases; bases with no gene match: 2. The CDR3 is made up of 13 amino acids. Germline V lookup: CDR1 MNHEY, CDR2 SVGAGI. The CDR3 region has the DNA TGTGCCAGCAGTTACGCAGGGGGGTATGGCTACACCTTC. Translation gives CASSYAGGYGYTF.

The table lists this clone with a count of one. This chain links TRBV5-1 with TRBJ2-7; D is unclear. This CDR3 region has 14 residues. Per the germline V gene, CDR1 is SGHRS and CDR2 is YFSETQ. V was cut by 0 bases and J by 2 bases, with 9 bases left in between. The CDR3 DNA sequence: TGCGCCAGCAGCTTGGCTTCACAGCCCTACGAGCAGTACTTC. Translated: CASSLASQPYEQYF.